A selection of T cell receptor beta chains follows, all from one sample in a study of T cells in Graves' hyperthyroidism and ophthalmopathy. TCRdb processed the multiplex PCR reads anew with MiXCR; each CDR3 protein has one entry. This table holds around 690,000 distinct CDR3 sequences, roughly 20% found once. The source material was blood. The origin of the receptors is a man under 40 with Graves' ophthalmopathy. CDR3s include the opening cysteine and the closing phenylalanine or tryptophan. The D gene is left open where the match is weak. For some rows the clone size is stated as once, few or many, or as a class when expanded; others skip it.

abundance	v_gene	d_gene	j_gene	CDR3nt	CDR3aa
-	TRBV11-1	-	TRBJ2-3	TGTGCCAGCAGCCATCCCGAGTTAGTCGATACGCAGTATTTT	CASSHPELVDTQYF
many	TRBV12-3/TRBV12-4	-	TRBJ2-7	TGTGCCAGCAGTTTAGCGGGAGGTTCCTACGAGCAGTACTTC	CASSLAGGSYEQYF
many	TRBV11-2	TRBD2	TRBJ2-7	TGTGCCAGCAGCCCCCGACCGGGACTAGCGGACTACGAGCAGTACTTC	CASSPRPGLADYEQYF
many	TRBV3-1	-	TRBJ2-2	TGTGCCAGCAGTTTGGGTCAGCGGACCCACACCGGGGAGCTGTTTTTT	CASSLGQRTHTGELFF
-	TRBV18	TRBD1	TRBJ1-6	TGTGCCAGCTCGTTGGGACAGGGCGTTAATTCACCCCTCCACTTT	CASSLGQGVNSPLHF
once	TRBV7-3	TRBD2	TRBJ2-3	TGCGCCAGCAGCCTCGTTAGCGGGAGGATGGAAGATACGCAGTATTTT	CASSLVSGRMEDTQYF
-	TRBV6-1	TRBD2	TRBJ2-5	TGTGCCAGCAGTGAATATGGACTAGTCGGAGAGACCCAGTACTTC	CASSEYGLVGETQYF
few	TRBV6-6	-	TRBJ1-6	TGTGCCAGCAGTTACTTCCAGGGAAATTCACCCCTCCACTTT	CASSYFQGNSPLHF
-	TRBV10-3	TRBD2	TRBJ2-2	TGTGCCATCAGTGATAACACGGGACTAGCGGGAGATGTGGAGCTGTTTTTT	CAISDNTGLAGDVELFF
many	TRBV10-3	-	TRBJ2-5	TGTGCCATCAGTGGGTCGTTTTCCCAAGAGACCCAGTACTTC	CAISGSFSQETQYF
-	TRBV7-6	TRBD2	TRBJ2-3	TGTGCCAGCAGCTCTCTAGCGGGAGCGGGGTCAGATACGCAGTATTTT	CASSSLAGAGSDTQYF
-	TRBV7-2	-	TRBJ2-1	TGTGCCAGCAGCTCTCTACCACGGAATGAGCAGTTCTTC	CASSSLPRNEQFF